Detailed here is one TCR beta chain. Antigen: not known. The record originates from a study of yellow fever vaccine responses in identical twins. Findings and caveats of the study: In identical twins, vaccine T cell responses appeared partly shared and partly individual.

From the RT-PCR reads, TCRdb called clonotypes with MiXCR, one entry per CDR3 protein. The table records over 15,000 distinct CDR3 sequences, 82% of them present only once. Trimming at V came to 0 bases and at J to 0 bases, leaving 8 bases not matched to a gene. This CDR3 spans 18 amino acids. Germline V gives CDR1 SGHVS, CDR2 FNYEAQ. The sequence derives from a woman aged 18-29 years who received the yellow fever vaccine. This chain connects TRBV7-6 to TRBJ2-1; 7 nucleotides line up with TRBD2. The sample here was T cells from blood (PBMCs), unsorted or a sorted subset (not recorded which), taken before or after yellow fever vaccination (not recorded which). In nucleotides, the CDR3 is TGTGCCAGCAGCTTAGCGGGAGGGCCGATTAGCTCCTACAATGAGCAGTTCTTC. Its protein is CASSLAGGPISSYNEQFF.